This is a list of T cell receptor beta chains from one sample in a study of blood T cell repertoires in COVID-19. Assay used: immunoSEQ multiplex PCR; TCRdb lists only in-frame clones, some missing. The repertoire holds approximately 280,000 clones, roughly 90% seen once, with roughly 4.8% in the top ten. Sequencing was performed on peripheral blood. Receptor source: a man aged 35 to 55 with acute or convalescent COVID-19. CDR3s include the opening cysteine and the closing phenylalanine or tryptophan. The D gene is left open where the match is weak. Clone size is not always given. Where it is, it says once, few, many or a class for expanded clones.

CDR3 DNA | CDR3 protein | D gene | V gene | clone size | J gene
TGTGCCAGCAGCTCTATGACAGGGGCCTACAATGAGCAGTTCTTC | CASSSMTGAYNEQFF | TRBD1 | TRBV7-3 | NA | TRBJ2-1
TGTGCCAGCTCCCTTCCCGGCGGGGGGACAGCCTACGAGCAGTACTTC | CASSLPGGGTAYEQYF | NA | TRBV18 | NA | TRBJ2-7
TGTGCCAGCAGCGTAGGGACTCGCGTTGTCAATGAGCAGTTCTTC | CASSVGTRVVNEQFF | NA | TRBV9 | NA | TRBJ2-1
TGTGCCAGCAGCTGGACAGGGAGTTTCTACAATGAGCAGTTCTTC | CASSWTGSFYNEQFF | TRBD1 | TRBV11-2 | NA | TRBJ2-1
TGTGCCAGCAGTGGAGCACGGGACACCCTGCGCGGCTACACCTTC | CASSGARDTLRGYTF | NA | TRBV25-1 | once | TRBJ1-2
TGTGCCAGCAGTTACCCGTACACCGGGGAGCTGTTTTTT | CASSYPYTGELFF | NA | TRBV6-2/TRBV6-3 | once | TRBJ2-2
TGCGCCAGCATCGCCGGAAGGGGACAACAAGAGACCCAGTACTTC | CASIAGRGQQETQYF | NA | TRBV5-1 | NA | TRBJ2-5
TGTGCCAGCAGTTTAGTAGCTAATGAAAAACTGTTTTTT | CASSLVANEKLFF | NA | TRBV28 | NA | TRBJ1-4
TGTGCCTGGAGTGGAGGGTCCTACGAGCAGTACTTC | CAWSGGSYEQYF | NA | TRBV30 | NA | TRBJ2-7
TGCGCCAGCAAACTTAGACAGGGGAAAAACACCGGGGAGCTGTTTTTT | CASKLRQGKNTGELFF | TRBD1 | TRBV5-1 | once | TRBJ2-2
TGTGCCAGCAGCCCGCCGGGACAGAAGAATTCACCCCTCCACTTT | CASSPPGQKNSPLHF | TRBD1 | TRBV9 | NA | TRBJ1-6
TGTGCCAGCAGTCAAGGAGACTGGAACACCGGGGAGCTGTTTTTT | CASSQGDWNTGELFF | NA | TRBV3-1/TRBV3-2 | NA | TRBJ2-2
TGTGCCAGCAGCCCCCGAGGACTAGACCACAATGAGCAGTTCTTC | CASSPRGLDHNEQFF | TRBD2 | TRBV7-9 | NA | TRBJ2-1
TGTGCCAGCAGTCGAGAGGCGTACTCTGGGGCCAACGTCCTGACTTTC | CASSREAYSGANVLTF | NA | TRBV6-6 | NA | TRBJ2-6
TGTGCCAGCAGCCAGGGGGACTCTGGAAACACCATATATTTT | CASSQGDSGNTIYF | TRBD1 | TRBV11-3 | NA | TRBJ1-3
TGCGCCAGCAGTCAACTGAGAGGCTACACCTTC | CASSQLRGYTF | NA | TRBV10-2 | once | TRBJ1-2
TGTGCCAGCAGTGAAGCGCCAGGGGGCCTGAGGGCTTTCTTT | CASSEAPGGLRAFF | TRBD1 | TRBV2 | NA | TRBJ1-1